This T cell receptor beta chain was recovered during a study of blood T cells in healthy people across ages. With a J-beta primer mix and a sample-barcoded 5' primer, a second PCR ran roughly 6 to 11 cycles. TCRdb reanalysed the 5' RACE reads using MiXCR and keeps one entry per CDR3 protein. The data hold fewer than 1.5 million distinct CDR3 sequences, with about 40% observed a single time. Study outcomes and limitations: CMV status of donors was unknown, possibly confounding expanded clonotype changes. While age rose, TCR beta diversity per million T cells dropped in a roughly linear way.

A few counts support this clonotype. The antigen is undetermined. The CDR3 sequence is 11 residues long. CDR1 is MDHEN and CDR2 is SYDVKM in the germline V gene. V shed 11 bases and J shed 6 bases, with 11 bases lying between them. The receptor's source is a woman between 18 and 29 years old in good health. The source material was blood. This chain links TRBV28 with TRBJ2-1, with no clear D. For the CDR3, the DNA is TGTGCCGGCGGCTTTTCCAATGAGCAGTTCTTC. It specifies CAGGFSNEQFF.